This T cell receptor beta chain was retrieved from a study of T cell repertoires in cytomegalovirus infection. CDR1 and CDR2 from the germline V gene are MNHEY and SVGEGT. Trimming stripped 0 bases from V and 3 bases from J, with 10 bases between. This CDR3 is built from 15 residues. This clonotype showed up many times. TCRdb redid the calling of the reads with MiXCR, one entry per CDR3 protein. Of roughly 630,000 distinct CDR3 sequences listed, 20% to 25% are singletons. The sequence derives from a human donor in good health (CMV status not recorded). Some clones in this sample may be carry-over from other donors' samples. What was sequenced was CD8+ T cells from PBMCs. The rearrangement links TRBV6-2 or TRBV6-3 to TRBJ2-3, with a possible D match to TRBD2 (6 bases). The CDR3 region is CASSYSGLPTDTQYF. The CDR3 DNA follows: TGTGCCAGCAGTTACTCGGGACTTCCTACAGATACGCAGTATTTT.